These T cell receptor beta chains were read from a single sample in a study of blood T cell repertoires in COVID-19. Measured with immunoSEQ multiplex PCR; TCRdb has only the in-frame clones, and not every one. The sample lists roughly 400,000 clones; approximately 90% were seen once. The sample consisted of PBMCs or T cells enriched from blood (not recorded which). The source of these receptors is a woman between 35 and 50 years old who had been exposed to COVID-19. Each CDR3 is given with its conserved first and last residue. Each record gives: V gene, clone size, D gene, J gene, CDR3 DNA, CDR3 protein. The D gene is left open where the match is weak. Clone size is not always given. Where it is, it says once, few, many or a class for expanded clones.

>TRBV15|NA|TRBD1|TRBJ1-3
TGTGCCACCAGCAGAGGTGAGGACAGGGCCGACACCATATATTTT
CATSRGEDRADTIYF
>TRBV19|NA|NA|TRBJ1-4
TGTGCCAGTAGTATACCCCCGAGCCAGGGGCGCGAGGAAAAACTGTTTTTT
CASSIPPSQGREEKLFF
>TRBV2|NA|NA|TRBJ1-5
TGTGCCAGCAGTTATCTGGACATGGGGAATCAGCCCCAGCATTTT
CASSYLDMGNQPQHF
>TRBV12-3/TRBV12-4|NA|TRBD1|TRBJ1-2
TGTGCCAGCAGTCCGGACAGGCGGTATGGCTACACCTTC
CASSPDRRYGYTF
>TRBV30|NA|TRBD1|TRBJ1-5
TGTGCCTGGAGTCTGACAGGGGGACAGCCCCAGCATTTT
CAWSLTGGQPQHF
>TRBV7-2|NA|TRBD2|TRBJ2-1
TGTGCCAGCAGCTTAGGAGGTAGCGGGAACCGCAATGAGCAGTTCTTC
CASSLGGSGNRNEQFF
>TRBV18|NA|NA|TRBJ2-3
TGTGCCAGCTCACCACTGGGCCAGGGGACAGATACGCAGTATTTT
CASSPLGQGTDTQYF
>TRBV30|few|NA|TRBJ1-6
TGTGCCTGGATGCTCAGGCCTTCCCTCCACTTT
CAWMLRPSLHF
>TRBV19|NA|NA|TRBJ2-7
TGTGCCAGTAGTATCGGGAACGAGCAGTACTTC
CASSIGNEQYF
>TRBV3-1/TRBV3-2|NA|TRBD1|TRBJ1-6
TGTGCCAGCAGCCTAAAAGGGGGCAGTAATTCACCCCTCCACTTT
CASSLKGGSNSPLHF
>TRBV7-2|NA|NA|TRBJ1-5
TGTGCCAGCAGCCCAGTATACGGGAGTCAGCCCCAGCATTTT
CASSPVYGSQPQHF
>TRBV7-2|once|TRBD2|TRBJ2-5
TGTGCCAGCAGCTTAGCGGGAGGGGCCGAGACCCAGTACTTC
CASSLAGGAETQYF
>TRBV19|NA|NA|TRBJ1-5
TGTGCCAGTAGTATAGTCTCAGCGGGGGATCAGCCCCAGCATTTT
CASSIVSAGDQPQHF
>TRBV19|NA|NA|TRBJ1-1
TGTGCCGGGTCAAGGACAGTGAACACTGAAGCTTTCTTT
CAGSRTVNTEAFF
>TRBV11-3|NA|NA|TRBJ2-7
TGTGCCAGCACGGCAAGAGGTACCCCCTACGAGCAGTACTTC
CASTARGTPYEQYF
>TRBV7-2|NA|NA|TRBJ2-2
TGTGCCAGCGCCCCAGCGCGGGATACCGGGGAGCTGTTTTTT
CASAPARDTGELFF
>TRBV10-3|NA|NA|TRBJ1-2
TGTGCCGTAACGACAGGCCCGGAGGCTGGCTACACCTTC
CAVTTGPEAGYTF
>TRBV30|NA|NA|TRBJ2-3
TGTGCCTCCAGGAGGAACGTAGCTAGCACAGATACGCAGTATTTT
CASRRNVASTDTQYF
>TRBV2|NA|NA|TRBJ2-1
TGTGCCAGCAGTGAGACCGCTCCACCCCTCGGGAGTGAGCAGTTCTTC
CASSETAPPLGSEQFF
>TRBV5-1|NA|NA|TRBJ2-2
TGCGCCAGCAGCTTGTCTTCGCGGGGTAACACCGGGGAGCTGTTTTTT
CASSLSSRGNTGELFF
>TRBV6-4|NA|TRBD1|TRBJ1-5
TGTGCCAGCAGGGGACAGGGGTGGTTGCAGCCCCAGCATTTT
CASRGQGWLQPQHF
>TRBV12-3/TRBV12-4|NA|NA|TRBJ1-3
TGTGCCAGCAGTTTAAAATTAGGAAACACCATATATTTT
CASSLKLGNTIYF
>TRBV11-3|NA|NA|TRBJ2-7
TGTGCCAGCAGCTTAGACCATGAGCAGTACTTC
CASSLDHEQYF
>TRBV15|NA|NA|TRBJ2-1
TGTGCCACCCGGGACTCCTCCTACAATGAGCAGTTCTTC
CATRDSSYNEQFF
>TRBV9|NA|TRBD2|TRBJ2-1
TGTGCCAGCAGCGTAGGTTCCCTGGCGGGGGCCTACAATGAGCAGTTCTTC
CASSVGSLAGAYNEQFF